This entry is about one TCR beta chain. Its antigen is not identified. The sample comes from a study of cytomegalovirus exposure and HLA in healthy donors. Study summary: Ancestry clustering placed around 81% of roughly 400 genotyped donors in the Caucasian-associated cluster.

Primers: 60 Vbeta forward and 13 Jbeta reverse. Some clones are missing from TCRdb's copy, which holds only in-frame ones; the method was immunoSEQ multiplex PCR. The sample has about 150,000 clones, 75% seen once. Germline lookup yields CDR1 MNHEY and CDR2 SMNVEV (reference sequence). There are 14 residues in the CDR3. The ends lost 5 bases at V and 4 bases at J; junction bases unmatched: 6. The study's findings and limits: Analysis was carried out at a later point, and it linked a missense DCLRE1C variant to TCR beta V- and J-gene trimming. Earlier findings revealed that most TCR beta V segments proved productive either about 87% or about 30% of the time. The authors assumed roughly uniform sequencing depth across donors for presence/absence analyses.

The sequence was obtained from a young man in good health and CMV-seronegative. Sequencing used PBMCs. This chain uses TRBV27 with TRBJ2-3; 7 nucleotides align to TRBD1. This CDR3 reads CASSLDRASDTQYF. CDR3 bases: TGTGCCAGCAGTCTAGACAGGGCCTCAGATACGCAGTATTTT.